The rows below give T cell receptor beta chains drawn from one sample of a study of T cell responses to AZD1222 COVID-19 vaccine. The protocol was immunoSEQ multiplex PCR, while the TCRdb copy is restricted to in-frame clones and leaves out a portion. The data contain 150,000 or so clones, about 93% of them singletons. Sequenced material: peripheral blood, taken on day 0 of AZD1222 vaccination. The receptors were gathered from an adult in good health. CDR3s include the opening cysteine and the closing phenylalanine or tryptophan. A D gene is named only where the DNA matches it firmly. Clone size, where shown, is once, few, many, or a class for clones that have expanded.

cdr3_aa | cdr3_nt | d_call | clone_size | j_call | v_call
CASSEQRGGTQYF | TGCGCCAGCAGTGAGCAGCGGGGCGGGACCCAGTACTTC | TRBD2 | once | TRBJ2-5 | TRBV10-1
CASSSQGANEKLFF | TGTGCCAGCAGCTCACAGGGGGCGAATGAAAAACTGTTTTTT | TRBD1 | . | TRBJ1-4 | TRBV3-1/TRBV3-2
CASSFGPNYGYTF | TGTGCCAGCAGTTTTGGCCCTAACTATGGCTACACCTTC | . | . | TRBJ1-2 | TRBV27
CASRAWVDQPQHF | TGTGCCAGCAGGGCGTGGGTGGATCAGCCCCAGCATTTT | . | . | TRBJ1-5 | TRBV6-5
CASSPRTAHQPQHF | TGTGCCAGCAGCCCGAGGACGGCTCATCAGCCCCAGCATTTT | . | . | TRBJ1-5 | TRBV3-1/TRBV3-2
CASSASGNPNEQFF | TGTGCCAGCAGTGCCTCAGGGAACCCCAATGAGCAGTTCTTC | . | . | TRBJ2-1 | TRBV6-4
CASSETGGLGYGYTF | TGTGCCAGCAGTGAAACGGGCGGCCTTGGCTATGGCTACACCTTC | . | few | TRBJ1-2 | TRBV2
CASSSEQGYEQYF | TGTGCCAGCAGCTCGGAACAGGGGTACGAGCAGTACTTC | TRBD1 | . | TRBJ2-7 | TRBV13
CASSEVAGGLNEQFF | TGTGCCAGCAGTGAGGTGGCGGGGGGCCTTAATGAGCAGTTCTTC | TRBD2 | once | TRBJ2-1 | TRBV6-4
CASSVNSNQPQHF | TGTGCCAGCAGCGTAAATAGCAATCAGCCCCAGCATTTT | . | . | TRBJ1-5 | TRBV9
CASSLGLAGGHRF | TGTGCCAGCAGCTTGGGACTAGCGGGGGGCCACCGCTTC | TRBD2 | . | TRBJ2-4 | TRBV5-5
CASSLSGNTEAFF | TGTGCCAGCAGCCTATCTGGGAACACTGAAGCTTTCTTT | . | . | TRBJ1-1 | TRBV11-2
CASSPRTGTGELFF | TGTGCCAGCAGCCCGAGGACTGGAACCGGGGAGCTGTTTTTT | . | . | TRBJ2-2 | TRBV5-4
CASSSSGGATGELFF | TGTGCCAGCAGCTCTAGCGGGGGGGCCACCGGGGAGCTGTTTTTT | TRBD2 | . | TRBJ2-2 | TRBV27
CASSLFLGDTEAFF | TGTGCCAGCAGTTTATTTTTAGGGGACACTGAAGCTTTCTTT | . | . | TRBJ1-1 | TRBV27
CATRDRHYGYTF | TGTGCCACTAGGGACAGACACTATGGCTACACCTTC | TRBD1 | . | TRBJ1-2 | TRBV6-5
CASSQEGGLSYGYTF | TGCGCCAGCAGCCAAGAAGGGGGGCTGAGCTATGGCTACACCTTC | . | once | TRBJ1-2 | TRBV4-1
CASRVGGRSPLHF | TGTGCCAGCAGAGTAGGGGGCAGATCACCCCTCCACTTT | TRBD1 | . | TRBJ1-6 | TRBV2
CASSLNQGAYEQYF | TGTGCCAGCAGCTTAAACCAGGGGGCCTACGAGCAGTACTTC | TRBD1 | . | TRBJ2-7 | TRBV11-2
CASRRQGYEQYF | TGTGCCAGCAGACGACAGGGGTACGAGCAGTACTTC | TRBD1 | . | TRBJ2-7 | TRBV12-3/TRBV12-4
CASSSGQTYEQYF | TGTGCCAGCAGCTCGGGACAAACCTACGAGCAGTACTTC | . | . | TRBJ2-7 | TRBV11-1
CASSVGPGTGENTIYF | TGTGCCAGCAGCGTAGGGCCAGGGACAGGGGAAAACACCATATATTTT | TRBD1 | . | TRBJ1-3 | TRBV9
CASSLDHGGQGYTF | TGTGCCAGCAGCTTAGATCACGGGGGGCAGGGCTACACCTTC | . | . | TRBJ1-2 | TRBV7-8
CASSQVQGKTAFF | TGTGCCAGCAGCCAAGTACAGGGGAAAACGGCTTTCTTT | TRBD1 | . | TRBJ1-1 | TRBV14
CASSPTGRGKLFF | TGTGCCAGCAGTCCCACAGGGAGAGGAAAACTGTTTTTT | . | . | TRBJ1-4 | TRBV6-6
CASRFDRNRPQHF | TGTGCCAGCAGGTTCGACCGAAATCGGCCCCAGCATTTT | . | once | TRBJ1-5 | TRBV6-5
CASSLVGHPQPQHF | TGTGCCAGCAGCTTAGTGGGTCACCCCCAGCCCCAGCATTTT | . | . | TRBJ1-5 | TRBV7-2
CASSPDRGDSPLHF | TGCGCCAGCAGCCCGGACAGGGGGGATTCACCCCTCCACTTT | TRBD1 | . | TRBJ1-6 | TRBV4-1
CASSYSVSGSGPGTQYF | TGTGCCAGCAGTTACTCGGTTTCTGGATCCGGACCAGGAACCCAGTACTTC | . | few | TRBJ2-5 | TRBV6-2/TRBV6-3
CASSELGLLRGNTGELFF | TGTGCCAGCAGTGAATTGGGACTACTTAGGGGGAACACCGGGGAGCTGTTTTTT | TRBD2 | . | TRBJ2-2 | TRBV6-1
CAVKRGAGAVDTQYF | TGTGCCGTTAAAAGGGGGGCGGGAGCTGTTGATACGCAGTATTTT | . | . | TRBJ2-3 | TRBV6-5
CASSGEGNSPLHF | TGTGCCAGCAGTGGGGAGGGCAATTCACCCCTCCACTTT | . | . | TRBJ1-6 | TRBV2
CASSVDRENSYEQYF | TGTGCCAGCAGTGTGGACAGGGAAAATTCTTACGAGCAGTACTTC | TRBD1 | . | TRBJ2-7 | TRBV2
CAIGDLARSGNTIYF | TGTGCCATCGGGGACCTTGCCCGCTCTGGAAACACCATATATTTT | . | . | TRBJ1-3 | TRBV10-3